In this sample, the clone carrying this T cell receptor beta chain turned up a few times. This entry is derived from a study of CD8 T cells in ankylosing spondylitis. The germline V gene encodes CDR1 DFQATT and CDR2 SNEGSKA (reference sequence). Trimming cost V 2 bases and J 8 bases; bases outside gene matches: 5. The CDR3 sequence is 12 residues long. TCRdb processed the 5' RACE reads anew with MiXCR; each CDR3 protein has one entry. The sample holds just over 300,000 distinct CDR3 sequences, 20% seen once. The V call is TRBV20-1, the J call TRBJ1-2, with TRBD1 matching 7 bases. Source material: blood, either unsorted or a sorted T cell fraction (not recorded which). This TCR was recovered from a female donor with ankylosing spondylitis or in good health (not recorded which). Here the CDR3 reads CSARKTGQGYTF. The CDR3, as DNA: TGCAGTGCTAGAAAGACAGGGCAAGGCTACACCTTC.